Below, 10 T cell receptor beta chains from the same sample are listed, as sequenced in a study of T cell clusters in autoimmune cytopenias (dated by TCRdb to between 2018 and 2021). TRB amplification used roughly 270 ng of peripheral blood genomic DNA, some 38,000 genome equivalents, per sample. The listed sequencing device is Illumina MiSeq. TRB rearrangements were amplified by multiplex PCR following a touch-down protocol, with the TRB-A and TRB-B primer pools mixed in one tube. The reads, reprocessed by TCRdb, yield one row per CDR3 protein sequence and no DNA. The table kept for this sample lists approximately 6,400 distinct CDR3 sequences. In total, the top ten clones hold around 18% of the sample. In addition, the sample was reused for a study of T cell repertoires in aging, cancer and after chemotherapy.

Sequencing input: peripheral blood. These receptors originate from a human donor in good health.

The CDR3 protein is CSASGTGIMNTEAFF. This rearrangement joins TRBV20-1 to TRBJ1-1; TCRdb's D call of TRBD1 is untestable without DNA. Per the germline V gene, CDR1 is DFQATT and CDR2 is SNEGSKA (reference sequence). There are 15 residues in the CDR3.

This clonotype is identified as medium-sized from frequency. The J gene is TRBJ1-2, the V gene TRBV6-1. This CDR3 has 12 residues. Germline CDR1 and CDR2: MNHNS and SASEGT. CDR3 in amino acids: CASNQGPPAATF.

This clonotype is identified as medium-sized from frequency. This sequence joins TRBV6-1 and TRBJ1-1; checking the TCRdb D call of TRBD1 is not possible without DNA. The CDR3 runs to 13 residues. The germline V gene encodes CDR1 MNHNS and CDR2 SASEGT. Here the CDR3 reads CASIYRSNTEAFF.

Its frequency marks this clonotype as medium-sized. The CDR3 reads CASQDRAGNGYTF. The chain is built from TRBV19 and TRBJ1-2; checking the TCRdb D call of TRBD1 is not possible without DNA. Germline CDR1 is LNHDA and CDR2 is SQIVND (reference sequence). The CDR3 sequence is 13 residues long.

In terms of frequency, this clonotype is medium-sized. The chain's CDR3 is CASSRTGYAEQYF. J is TRBJ2-7 and V is TRBV12-3 or TRBV12-4; the TCRdb call, TRBD1, lacks DNA for checking. The CDR3 has 13 amino acids.

In terms of frequency, this clonotype is medium-sized (0.01 to 0.1%). This chain links TRBV6-2 or TRBV6-3 with TRBJ2-7. CDR3 length: 14 residues. Germline-derived CDR1 and CDR2 are MNHEY and SVGEGT. CDR3 sequence: CASSYGESSYEQYF.

Considering frequency, this clonotype is medium-sized. The rearrangement uses TRBV15 and TRBJ2-6; TCRdb designates TRBD1, a call that cannot be tested without DNA. This CDR3 is built from 15 residues. Germline-derived CDR1 and CDR2 are LNHNV and YYDKDF (reference sequence). CDR3 protein: CATSSQGAGANVLTF.

Measured by frequency, this clonotype is medium-sized. The chain has TRBV6-1 and TRBJ2-7. Germline-derived CDR1 and CDR2 are MNHNS and SASEGT. The CDR3 has 15 residues. CDR3 in amino acids: CASSEVSGEIYEQYF.

V and J are TRBV4-2 and TRBJ2-7; TCRdb lists TRBD1, though no DNA is available to test this call. CDR1 is LGHNA, CDR2 YNFKEQ, per germline. The CDR3 is 13 residues long. CDR3 in amino acids: CASSQAYPREQYF.

The chain combines TRBV12-3 or TRBV12-4 with TRBJ2-7. This CDR3 is built from 13 residues. This chain's CDR3 is CASSLSGASEQYF.